The 20 T cell receptor beta chains presented below share a single source sample, sequenced in a study of blood T cell repertoires in COVID-19 (TCRdb year 2020). The method behind the library was the immunoSEQ multiplex PCR assay. The immuneACCESS repertoire file appears here via TCRdb, limited to in-frame rearrangements. These files lack a portion of the clones; in checked studies, under half of the deficit traces to unresolved V genes, and the cause of the others is not known. A total of about 330,000 clones appear in this sample, over 75% of them only once. The ten largest account for more than 0.8% of the sample. The sample was PBMCs or T cells enriched from blood (not recorded which). Receptors originate from a woman aged 30 to 39 who had recovered from COVID-19.

This clone was counted a single time. The chain combines TRBV5-1 with TRBJ1-6, with D possibly matching TRBD1 (5 bases). V gave up 2 bases and J gave up 7 bases, with 10 bases separating them. Germline V gene data show CDR1 as SGHRS and CDR2 as YFSETQ. The CDR3 is 14 residues long. The CDR3 nucleotides are TGCGCCAGCAGCTTACAGGAGGGGAATTCACCCCTCCACTTT. This translates into CASSLQEGNSPLHF.

The count of this clone is one. CDR3 sequence (DNA): TGCGCCAGCAGCACCACGGGGGTGGGGAACACCGGGGAGCTGTTTTTT. It yields the protein CASSTTGVGNTGELFF. V gene TRBV5-1 combines with J gene TRBJ2-2; TRBD2 might be the D (6 bases). Trimming stripped 4 bases from V and 1 base from J, with 14 bases between. Germline assignment: CDR1 SGHRS and CDR2 YFSETQ. This CDR3 contains 16 residues.

The chain couples TRBV2 to TRBJ1-4; the match to TRBD1 covers 9 bases. The CDR3 loop spans 17 amino acids. The ends lost 1 base at V and 5 bases at J; junction bases unmatched: 8. Germline CDR1 is SNHLY and CDR2 is FYNNEI. The CDR3 loop is CASSEDGAGTGNEKLFF. CDR3 sequence (DNA): TGTGCCAGCAGTGAAGATGGGGCGGGGACAGGGAATGAAAAACTGTTTTTT.

Worth noting for this clone: The sample contains more than one DNA sequence encoding this CDR3. The chain has TRBV6-1 and TRBJ1-4; D unclear. This CDR3 is built from 13 residues. The V and J ends lost 3 bases and 4 bases respectively, with 6 bases between them. Germline CDR1 reads MNHNS; CDR2 reads SASEGT. The CDR3 loop is CASSEGRNEKLFF. CDR3 nucleotide sequence: TGTGCCAGCAGTGAGGGCCGTAATGAAAAACTGTTTTTT.

The rearrangement joins TRBV6-5 to TRBJ2-7; 8 nucleotides align to TRBD1. This CDR3 is built from 15 residues. Germline V lookup: CDR1 MNHEY, CDR2 SVGAGI. The J segment lost 2 bases and the V segment lost 2 bases, leaving 5 bases of the junction unmatched. This chain's CDR3 is CASSYGQGNPYEQYF. DNA for the CDR3: TGTGCCAGCAGTTACGGACAGGGTAACCCCTACGAGCAGTACTTC.

This sequence joins TRBV7-2 and TRBJ2-7, with D tentatively TRBD1 (5 bases). CDR1 is SGHTA, CDR2 FQGNSA, per germline. The CDR3 loop spans 18 amino acids. Trimming stripped 5 bases from V and 3 bases from J, with 26 bases between. CDR3 amino acids: CASSRALLTTGSNYEQYF. Written as DNA, the CDR3 is TGTGCCAGCAGCCGCGCCCTACTGACAACAGGCTCCAACTACGAGCAGTACTTC.

This clone was seen only once. This rearrangement joins TRBV7-9 to TRBJ2-7, with unresolved D. The V gene lost 0 bases and the J gene lost 2 bases, with 2 bases spanning the gap. Germline CDR1 reads SEHNR; CDR2 reads FQNEAQ (reference sequence). The CDR3 length is 12 residues. The CDR3 region has the DNA TGTGCCAGCAGCTTAGCCACCTACGAGCAGTACTTC. Encoded protein: CASSLATYEQYF.

V is TRBV5-1 and J is TRBJ2-3; D is possibly TRBD2 (6 bases). The V and J ends lost 3 bases and 4 bases respectively, with 18 bases between them. CDR1 is SGHRS and CDR2 is YFSETQ in the germline V gene. This CDR3 is 16 amino acids long. DNA of the CDR3: TGCGCCAGCAGCTCAGGACTACACCTAGCCGCAGATACGCAGTATTTT. This codes for CASSSGLHLAADTQYF.

The chain joins TRBV27 to TRBJ2-1, with D possibly matching TRBD2 (7 bases). The CDR3 covers 15 residues. Germline V gives CDR1 MNHEY, CDR2 SMNVEV (reference sequence). V shed 8 bases and J shed 1 base, with 15 bases lying between them. This CDR3 is CASCGGHPSYNEQFF. In DNA, the CDR3 is TGTGCCAGCTGCGGGGGCCACCCTTCCTACAATGAGCAGTTCTTC.

CDR3 nucleotide sequence: TGTGCCAGCAGCTTCGGTCTAGCGGAGTACGGGGAGACCCAGTACTTC. As protein: CASSFGLAEYGETQYF. V is TRBV5-5 and J is TRBJ2-5; 7 bases line up with TRBD2. The V gene end was trimmed by 2 bases and the J gene end by 5 bases; junction bases not matched to a gene: 12. CDR1 and CDR2 from the germline V gene are SGHKS and YYEKEE (reference sequence). The CDR3 is 16 residues long.

The chain links TRBV12-5 to TRBJ1-1, with 11 bases identical to TRBD1. V was clipped by 7 bases and J by 4 bases; unmatched bases: 2. The germline V gene encodes CDR1 LGHNT and CDR2 FRNRAP. This CDR3 region has 13 residues. CDR3 sequence reads: CASAGTGGTEAFF. The CDR3 DNA follows: TGTGCTAGTGCCGGGACAGGGGGCACTGAAGCTTTCTTT.

There are many counts of this clone. The rearrangement joins TRBV7-9 to TRBJ2-7; no reliable D call. The V end lost 8 bases, the J end lost 3 bases, and 11 bases lay between the germline ends. The CDR3 is made up of 12 amino acids. Germline CDR1 and CDR2: SEHNR and FQNEAQ (reference sequence). This CDR3 is CASEPLDYEQYF. The CDR3 region has the DNA TGTGCCAGCGAGCCCTTAGACTACGAGCAGTACTTC.

The V gene is TRBV5-1, the J gene TRBJ1-2; D gene uncertain. Germline CDR1 is SGHRS and CDR2 is YFSETQ. The CDR3 runs 16 residues. Trimming pared 0 bases from V and 4 bases from J, leaving 16 bases between. CDR3 DNA sequence: TGCGCCAGCAGCTTGGGTGGGAGAACCCGGAGCTATGGCTACACCTTC. This codes for CASSLGGRTRSYGYTF.

This sequence joins TRBV5-1 and TRBJ1-4, with TRBD1 matching 10 bases. CDR1 and CDR2 (germline): SGHRS, YFSETQ. Germline trimming cut 1 base from V and 8 bases from J; bases unmatched to any gene: 8. CDR3 length: 16 residues. DNA for the CDR3: TGCGCCAGCAGCTTGTCGACGGGACAGGGGAGGGAAAAACTGTTTTTT. Translating gives CASSLSTGQGREKLFF.

This sequence joins TRBV30 and TRBJ1-1; maybe TRBD1 (5 bases). Between the trimmed V and J ends, which lost 4 bases and 0 bases, there was a span of 12 bases. Germline values: CDR1 GTSNPN, CDR2 SVGIG (reference sequence). This CDR3 has 14 amino acids. Here the CDR3 DNA reads TGTGCCTGGAACGGGGGGGAAATGAACACTGAAGCTTTCTTT. It specifies CAWNGGEMNTEAFF. Full variable domain (outside the CDR3, taken from reference TRBV30 and TRBJ1-1): SQTIHQWPATLVQPVGSPLSLECTVEGTSNPNLYWYRQAAGRGLQLLFYSVGIGQISSEVPQNLSASRPQDRQFILSSKKLLLSDSGFYLCAWNGGEMNTEAFFGQGTRLTVV.

This clone has just one count. The chain combines TRBV27 with TRBJ2-5; D uncertain. Trimming took 5 bases from V and 2 from J, leaving 18 bases between them. CDR1 is MNHEY and CDR2 is SMNVEV in the germline V gene (reference sequence). The CDR3 sequence is 16 residues long. CDR3 coding DNA: TGTGCCAGCAGTCTCCTCGGTTCGAAGATACAAGAGACCCAGTACTTC. Its protein product is CASSLLGSKIQETQYF.

V is TRBV5-1 and J is TRBJ1-2, with D hard to call. Germline V CDR1 and CDR2: SGHRS, YFSETQ. With 3 bases removed from V and 4 bases from J, the gap between germline ends came to 19 bases. The CDR3 runs 16 residues. CDR3 in DNA: TGCGCCAGCAGCTCAATGACCAGTGGGCAGTCCTATGGCTACACCTTC. This gives the protein CASSSMTSGQSYGYTF.

V is TRBV7-4 and J is TRBJ1-2, with 7 nucleotides matching TRBD1. The CDR3 runs 17 residues. Germline CDR1 SGHVT, CDR2 SQSDAQ. Germline trimming cut 5 bases from V and 6 bases from J; bases unmatched to any gene: 18. The CDR3 DNA reads TGTGCCAGCAGCGCCCCCCGGGGGTCAGGGGGGTCAAATGGCTACACCTTC. It specifies CASSAPRGSGGSNGYTF.

The chain links TRBV7-2 to TRBJ1-1, with 8 positions matching TRBD1. CDR3 length: 15 residues. Germline CDR1 SGHTA, CDR2 FQGNSA. V was pared by 5 bases and J by 4 bases, with 9 bases of the junction left unmatched. DNA for the CDR3: TGTGCCAGCAGCCTACAGGGGGGGGATGGCACTGAAGCTTTCTTT. Translating gives CASSLQGGDGTEAFF. Full variable domain (rest looked up from reference TRBV7-2 and TRBJ1-1): GAGVSQSPSNKVTEKGKDVELRCDPISGHTALYWYRQSLGQGLEFLIYFQGNSAPDKSGLPSDRFSAERTGGSVSTLTIQRTQQEDSAVYLCASSLQGGDGTEAFFGQGTRLTVV.

This clone was detected only a few times. In nucleotides, the CDR3 is TGTGCCAGCAGTAACACAGGGGCTGGCTACACCTTC. Protein sequence: CASSNTGAGYTF. The V gene is TRBV25-1, the J gene TRBJ1-2; 7 bases agree with TRBD1. The J segment lost 7 bases and the V segment lost 5 bases, leaving 4 bases of the junction unmatched. Germline V lookup: CDR1 MGHDK, CDR2 SYGVNS. The CDR3 has 12 amino acids.